By frequency in the sample, the clone carrying this TCR beta chain is medium-sized (0.01 to 0.1%). As yet, its antigen is unknown. These data belong to a study of OX40 agonist ivuxolimab in advanced cancers. About the research overall: Ivuxolimab is an agonistic anti-OX40 (CD134) antibody, and patients were treated with it. The patients received ivuxolimab by intravenous route every 2 weeks at 0.01 to 10 mg/kg. Patients with prior anti-PD-1, anti-PD-L1 or anti-CTLA-4 therapy were eligible; about 40% had some. Study-wide results and limits: Partly responding patients at 0.1-3.0 mg/kg showed some of the smallest clonal expansion.

The table came from immunoSEQ multiplex PCR; TCRdb's copy has only in-frame clones and leaves some out. The table has around 48,000 clones, roughly three quarters seen once; the top ten hold roughly 2.7%. The germline CDR1 and CDR2 sequences are SGHAT and FQNNGV. This CDR3 spans 18 amino acids. With 5 bases removed from V and 1 base from J, the gap between germline ends came to 24 bases. This material consisted of CD4+ or CD8+ T cells sorted from blood, taken in a trial of the OX40 agonist ivuxolimab. The V call is TRBV11-2, the J call TRBJ2-7; D unclear. This receptor was identified in an adult with an advanced solid tumor such as melanoma, head and neck, liver or kidney cancer. The CDR3 DNA reads as TGTGCCAGCAGCGCCTTGAGTCGCCAACAGTCGCTTTCCTACGAGCAGTACTTC. Translating it yields CASSALSRQQSLSYEQYF. The complete variable domain, with remaining parts taken from reference TRBV11-2 and TRBJ2-7, reads EAGVAQSPRYKIIEKRQSVAFWCNPISGHATLYWYQQILGQGPKLLIQFQNNGVVDDSQLPKDRFSAERLKGVDSTLKIQPAKLEDSAVYLCASSALSRQQSLSYEQYFGPGTRLTVT.